These 18 T cell receptor beta chains came from one sample sequenced in a study of cytotoxic CD8 clonotypes in ibrutinib-treated CLL (dated by TCRdb to about 2021). The time point tag for this specimen amounts to: progressive disease on ibrutinib. The library was produced with the immunoSEQ multiplex PCR assay. Entries here come from immuneACCESS through TCRdb and include only in-frame sequences with V and J called. Some clones fail to appear in such tables; in the studies checked, an unresolved V gene covers under half of the shortfall, and the cause of the remainder is unknown. Present in this sample are 250,000 to 350,000 clones, less than 85% of which were seen just once. Together, the top ten hold roughly 5.7% of the sample. This specimen was PBMCs, taken at disease progression, from a patient treated with ibrutinib. Source of these receptors: a human donor with chronic lymphocytic leukemia.

This clone was observed a handful of times. This chain connects TRBV6-6 to TRBJ2-1; 11 positions agree with TRBD2. V dropped 10 bases and J dropped 7; count of bases not matched to a gene: 9. Looked up from germline, CDR1 is MNHNY and CDR2 is SVGAGI (reference sequence). The CDR3 totals 14 residues. The CDR3 coding sequence is TGTGCCACCCGGGGGACTAGCGGTCGGAATGAGCAGTTCTTC. It specifies CATRGTSGRNEQFF.

The CDR3 DNA follows: TGTGCCAGCAGCGTAGGTTCTCCCTACAATGAGCAGTTCTTC. Its protein product is CASSVGSPYNEQFF. V is TRBV9 and J is TRBJ2-1, with D hard to call. V was trimmed by 0 bases and J by 2 bases, leaving 6 bases between them. From germline, CDR1 is SGDLS and CDR2 YYNGEE. CDR3 length: 14 amino acids.

The chain couples TRBV7-2 to TRBJ2-7; unclear D gene. The germline V gene encodes CDR1 SGHTA and CDR2 FQGNSA. Trimming took off 5 bases at V and 4 bases at J, with 9 bases between the two ends. The CDR3 spans 12 residues. The CDR3 is CASSPSGYEQYF. DNA of the CDR3: TGTGCCAGCAGCCCGTCCGGTTACGAGCAGTACTTC. Complete variable domain (other parts from reference TRBV7-2 and TRBJ2-7): GAGVSQSPSNKVTEKGKDVELRCDPISGHTALYWYRQSLGQGLEFLIYFQGNSAPDKSGLPSDRFSAERTGGSVSTLTIQRTQQEDSAVYLCASSPSGYEQYFGPGTRLTVT.

This CDR3 reads CASKAGLNYGYTF. The CDR3 DNA sequence: TGTGCCAGCAAAGCCGGGCTTAACTATGGCTACACCTTC. The chain links TRBV2 to TRBJ1-2; D remains ambiguous. This CDR3 contains 13 residues. Germline CDR1 and CDR2: SNHLY and FYNNEI. The germline V and J ends were trimmed by 7 bases and 1 base, with 10 bases remaining between them.

The chain carries TRBV10-3 and TRBJ1-3; weak D call: TRBD1 (5 bases). With 0 bases removed from V and 2 bases from J, the gap between germline ends came to 8 bases. The CDR3 length is 15 residues. Germline CDR1 ENHRY, CDR2 SYGVKD. The DNA of the CDR3 is TGTGCCATCAGTGAGTCTAGGGGTACTGGAAACACCATATATTTT. Protein product: CAISESRGTGNTIYF.

The gene calls are TRBV4-1 and TRBJ2-7, with TRBD2 matching 10 bases. Germline lookup yields CDR1 MGHRA and CDR2 YSYEKL. There are 15 residues in the CDR3. The J segment lost 2 bases and the V segment lost 6 bases, leaving 7 bases of the junction unmatched. The CDR3 loop is CASSDLAGVTYEQYF. In nucleotides, the CDR3 is TGCGCCAGCAGTGATCTAGCGGGAGTAACCTACGAGCAGTACTTC.

As concerns this clone: Other DNA sequences within the sample encode an identical CDR3. The V call is TRBV7-2, the J call TRBJ2-7; tentatively, D is TRBD1 or TRBD2 (5 bases each). The length of the CDR3 is 15 residues. The V gene lost 2 bases and the J gene lost 0 bases, with 11 bases spanning the gap. The germline V gene encodes CDR1 SGHTA and CDR2 FQGNSA. The CDR3 spells CASSLRGGSSYEQYF. CDR3 sequence (DNA): TGTGCCAGCAGCTTACGTGGGGGATCCTCCTACGAGCAGTACTTC.

Here the CDR3 reads CASSSRGSGGYNEQFF. DNA of the CDR3: TGTGCCAGCAGCTCCCGGGGTAGCGGGGGATACAATGAGCAGTTCTTC. The V gene is TRBV7-9, the J gene TRBJ2-1; 9 nucleotides align to TRBD2. The junction had 8 bases not matched to a gene; V was cut back by 4 bases and J by 4 bases. The CDR3 extends over 16 amino acids. The germline CDR1 and CDR2 sequences are SEHNR and FQNEAQ (reference sequence).

The chain has TRBV5-1 and TRBJ2-2; D may be TRBD2 (5 bases). The CDR3 has 15 residues. V was pared by 3 bases and J by 5 bases, with 14 bases between. Germline loops: CDR1 SGHRS, CDR2 YFSETQ. The CDR3 DNA is TGCGCCAGCAGCTCTACTTTGGGGAGAACCGGGGAGCTGTTTTTT. This gives the protein CASSSTLGRTGELFF.

This clone was seen a few times. The sample contains more than one DNA sequence encoding this CDR3. The chain employs TRBV28 and TRBJ1-2, with D uncertain. The CDR3 extends over 11 amino acids. Trimming cost V 5 bases and J 3 bases, with 4 bases left between them. The V gene's germline CDR1 is MDHEN and CDR2 SYDVKM. CDR3 protein: CASSRDYGYTF. CDR3 in DNA: TGTGCCAGCAGTCGGGACTATGGCTACACCTTC.

This rearrangement joins TRBV18 to TRBJ2-1, with no clear D. The CDR3 is 14 residues long. The germline V and J ends were trimmed by 4 bases and 4 bases, with 11 bases remaining between them. CDR1 and CDR2 (germline): KGHSH, LQKENI. CDR3 loop: CASSRSGRYNEQFF. The CDR3 nucleotides are TGTGCCAGCTCACGATCTGGGCGGTACAATGAGCAGTTCTTC.

This chain joins TRBV29-1 and TRBJ2-1; 12 bases match TRBD2. V was pared by 3 bases and J by 7 bases, with 1 base of the junction left unmatched. The length of the CDR3 is 13 residues. CDR1 is SQVTM, CDR2 ANQGSEA, per germline. CDR3 residues: CSVDTSGRNEQFF. The CDR3 coding sequence is TGCAGCGTTGATACTAGCGGGAGGAATGAGCAGTTCTTC.

The V call is TRBV7-3, the J call TRBJ2-7; D is ambiguous. This CDR3 has 14 residues. Trimming pared 2 bases from V and 5 bases from J, leaving 13 bases between. CDR1 and CDR2 (germline): SGHTA, FQGTGA. The CDR3 DNA follows: TGTGCCAGCAGCTTAGGGCGTCGTTCGGACGAGCAGTACTTC. Translation: CASSLGRRSDEQYF.

The chain's CDR3 is CASSLREGTGELFF. CDR3 in DNA: TGTGCCAGCAGTCTTAGGGAGGGAACCGGGGAGCTGTTTTTT. The gene calls are TRBV2 and TRBJ2-2, with 7 bases identical to TRBD2. Germline V gene data show CDR1 as SNHLY and CDR2 as FYNNEI. CDR3 size: 14 residues. V lost 5 bases, J lost 5 bases, and 5 bases stayed unmatched. Drawing the rest from reference TRBV2 and TRBJ2-2, the complete variable domain is EPEVTQTPSHQVTQMGQEVILRCVPISNHLYFYWYRQILGQKVEFLVSFYNNEISEKSEIFDDQFSVERPDGSNFTLKIRSTKLEDSAMYFCASSLREGTGELFFGEGSRLTVL.

CDR3 DNA: TGTGCCAGCAGTCGAGACAGGGACACTGAAGCTTTCTTT. Translation gives CASSRDRDTEAFF. The gene calls are TRBV2 and TRBJ1-1; 7 bases are a match to TRBD1. Trimming took 5 bases from V and 3 from J; bases not matched to a gene: 3. CDR3 length: 13 residues. Germline V lookup: CDR1 SNHLY, CDR2 FYNNEI.

This clone has only a few counts. The chain links TRBV10-3 to TRBJ1-2, with D maybe TRBD1 (6 bases). CDR3 length equals 13 residues. Trimming stripped 7 bases from V and 4 bases from J, with 13 bases between. Germline lookup yields CDR1 ENHRY and CDR2 SYGVKD. The CDR3 reads CAITWGAGYGYTF. For the CDR3, the DNA is TGTGCCATCACTTGGGGGGCCGGCTATGGCTACACCTTC.

The chain carries TRBV2 and TRBJ2-5, with TRBD2 matching over 8 bases. The germline V gene encodes CDR1 SNHLY and CDR2 FYNNEI. This CDR3 spans 14 amino acids. V dropped 3 bases and J dropped 5; count of bases not matched to a gene: 5. Written as DNA, the CDR3 is TGTGCCAGCAGTGAGGAGCGGGGGAGGGAGACCCAGTACTTC. It encodes CASSEERGRETQYF. Complete variable domain (other parts from reference TRBV2 and TRBJ2-5): EPEVTQTPSHQVTQMGQEVILRCVPISNHLYFYWYRQILGQKVEFLVSFYNNEISEKSEIFDDQFSVERPDGSNFTLKIRSTKLEDSAMYFCASSEERGRETQYFGPGTRLLVL.

The chain combines TRBV5-1 with TRBJ2-2; D remains ambiguous. The V gene's germline CDR1 is SGHRS and CDR2 YFSETQ. Deletions cut 1 base from V and 7 bases from J, with 14 bases between. The CDR3 covers 15 residues. Written as DNA, the CDR3 is TGCGCCAGCAGCTTGATGTTAGGGCATGTCGGGGAGCTGTTTTTT. This codes for CASSLMLGHVGELFF. The full variable domain, completed using reference TRBV5-1 and TRBJ2-2, is KAGVTQTPRYLIKTRGQQVTLSCSPISGHRSVSWYQQTPGQGLQFLFEYFSETQRNKGNFPGRFSGRQFSNSRSEMNVSTLELGDSALYLCASSLMLGHVGELFFGEGSRLTVL.